A single count supports the clone carrying this T cell receptor beta chain. Germline CDR1 PRHDT, CDR2 FYEKMQ (reference sequence). CDR3 size: 15 residues. The V end was cut by 1 base, the J end by 7 bases, with 11 bases between. Study processing details: Estimated nucleated cell counts came from reference gene primer amplification. The protocol was immunoSEQ multiplex PCR, while the TCRdb copy is restricted to in-frame clones and leaves out a portion. V, J and clone size are those of that table, while D and trimming were read from the DNA. Of about 100,000 clones in the sample, roughly 84% were seen once. These data belong to a study of blood T cell repertoires in COVID-19. Turning to the study itself: There were acute and convalescent COVID-19 samples, and they came from the United States, Italy and Spain. In each case, the material was cDNA or gDNA derived from T cells, B-cell-depleted T cells, or PBMCs.

The sequence was collected from a human donor in a cohort sampled during active COVID-19. Sequenced sample: peripheral blood. The rearrangement joins TRBV13 to TRBJ1-6; D perhaps matches TRBD1 (6 bases). The CDR3 loop reads CASSLEPGDNSPLHF. The CDR3 DNA is TGTGCCAGCAGCTTAGAACCAGGGGACAATTCACCCCTCCACTTT. Using reference TRBV13 and TRBJ1-6 for the parts outside the CDR3, the full variable domain is AAGVIQSPRHLIKEKRETATLKCYPIPRHDTVYWYQQGPGQDPQFLISFYEKMQSDKGSIPDRFSAQQFSDYHSELNMSSLELGDSALYFCASSLEPGDNSPLHFGNGTRLTVT.